This T cell receptor (beta chain) originates from a study of Ad26.COV2.S vaccination and SARS-CoV-2 variants. Study in general: The authors gave Ad26.COV2.S intramuscularly, either once or twice 56 days apart.

V lost 0 bases, J lost 4 bases, and 2 bases lay in between. CDR3 length equals 11 residues. CDR1 and CDR2 from the germline V gene are SGDLS and YYNGEE. Regarding treatment: 15 to 20 received Ad26.COV2.S at low or high dose, single or two shots; 5 received placebo; per-sample allocation not given. Sampling was done on day 63 after the first vaccine or placebo injection. Study-wide findings and caveats: Recipients given vaccine exceeded placebo recipients in spike-specific TCR breadth.

TCRdb keeps only in-frame clones here, not all; method: immunoSEQ multiplex PCR. The table records just over 350,000 clones, roughly 81% of them present only once. With respect to this clone: What it binds is not known.

The source material was peripheral blood, sampled in a trial of Ad26.COV2.S vaccine versus placebo. The source of this sequence is a person between 18 and 65 years old who received the Ad26.COV2.S COVID-19 vaccine or a placebo. This rearrangement joins TRBV9 to TRBJ2-7; no definite D call. The CDR3: CASSVGYEQYF. As DNA, the CDR3 is TGTGCCAGCAGCGTAGGATACGAGCAGTACTTC.